This record looks at one T cell receptor (beta chain) sequence and its context. Germline CDR1 MNHNY, CDR2 SVGAGI (reference sequence). The germline V and J ends were trimmed by 5 bases and 8 bases, with 19 bases remaining between them. The CDR3 consists of 15 residues. These data come from a study of blood T cells in healthy people across ages. For the second PCR, which ran for about 6 to 11 cycles, a sample-barcoded 5' primer and a J-beta primer mix were used. From each sample, at least 2.5 million paired-end reads containing CDR3 were obtained. MiXCR was run by TCRdb on the 5' RACE reads, yielding one entry per CDR3 protein. The table includes about 720,000 distinct CDR3 sequences, about 20% detected once.

The TCR sequence derives from a man between 65 and 79 years old in good health. Sequencing was done on a sample of blood. This chain joins TRBV6-6 and TRBJ1-3; possibly TRBD1 for D (5 bases). CDR3 DNA: TGTGCCAGCAGTCCCCGTGGGACCGGGGGGGACACCATATATTTT. The encoded protein is CASSPRGTGGDTIYF.